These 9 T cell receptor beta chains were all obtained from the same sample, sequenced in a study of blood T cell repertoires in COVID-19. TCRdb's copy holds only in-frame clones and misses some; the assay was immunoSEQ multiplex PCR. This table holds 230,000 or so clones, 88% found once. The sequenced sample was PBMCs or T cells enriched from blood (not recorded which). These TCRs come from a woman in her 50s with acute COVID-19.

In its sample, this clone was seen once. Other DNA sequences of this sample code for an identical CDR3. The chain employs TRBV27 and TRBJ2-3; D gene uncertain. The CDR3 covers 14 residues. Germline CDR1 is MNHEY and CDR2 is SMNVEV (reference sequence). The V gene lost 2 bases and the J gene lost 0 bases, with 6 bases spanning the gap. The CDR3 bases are TGTGCCAGCAGTTTAGGCGGAAGCACAGATACGCAGTATTTT. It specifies CASSLGGSTDTQYF.

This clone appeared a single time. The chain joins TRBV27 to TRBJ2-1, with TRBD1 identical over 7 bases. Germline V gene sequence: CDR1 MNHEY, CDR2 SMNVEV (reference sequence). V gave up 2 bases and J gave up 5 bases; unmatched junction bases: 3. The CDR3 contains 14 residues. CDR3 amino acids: CASSLDRADNEQFF. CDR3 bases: TGTGCCAGCAGTTTAGACAGGGCCGACAATGAGCAGTTCTTC.

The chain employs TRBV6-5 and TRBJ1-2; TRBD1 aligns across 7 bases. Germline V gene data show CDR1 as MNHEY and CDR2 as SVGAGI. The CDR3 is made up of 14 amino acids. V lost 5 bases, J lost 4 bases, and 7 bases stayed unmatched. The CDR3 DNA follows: TGTGCCAGCAGTCGTACAGGGGAGTCCTATGGCTACACCTTC. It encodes CASSRTGESYGYTF.

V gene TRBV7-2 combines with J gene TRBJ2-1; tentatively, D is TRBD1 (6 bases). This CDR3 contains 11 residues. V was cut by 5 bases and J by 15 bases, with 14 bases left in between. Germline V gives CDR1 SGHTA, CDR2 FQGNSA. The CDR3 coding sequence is TGTGCCAGCAGCCTCACAGGGAGTGCGTTCTTC. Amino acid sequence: CASSLTGSAFF.

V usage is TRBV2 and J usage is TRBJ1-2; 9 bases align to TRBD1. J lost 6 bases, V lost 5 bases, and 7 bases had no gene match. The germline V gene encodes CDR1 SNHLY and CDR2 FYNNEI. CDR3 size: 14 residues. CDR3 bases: TGTGCCAGCAGTCCGTTGGACAGGGGAGATGGCTACACCTTC. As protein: CASSPLDRGDGYTF.

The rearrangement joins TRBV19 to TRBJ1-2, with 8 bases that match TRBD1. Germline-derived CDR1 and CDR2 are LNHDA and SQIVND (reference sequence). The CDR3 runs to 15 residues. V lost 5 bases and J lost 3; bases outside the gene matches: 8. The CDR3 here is CASSPYRGEDYGYTF. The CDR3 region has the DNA TGTGCCAGTAGTCCATACAGGGGGGAGGACTATGGCTACACCTTC.

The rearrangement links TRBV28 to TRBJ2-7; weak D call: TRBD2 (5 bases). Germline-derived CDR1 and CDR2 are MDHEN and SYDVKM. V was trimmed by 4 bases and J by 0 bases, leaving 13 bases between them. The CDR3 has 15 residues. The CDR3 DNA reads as TGTGCCAGCAGTTCCTACTTCACTAGCTCCTACGAGCAGTACTTC. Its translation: CASSSYFTSSYEQYF.

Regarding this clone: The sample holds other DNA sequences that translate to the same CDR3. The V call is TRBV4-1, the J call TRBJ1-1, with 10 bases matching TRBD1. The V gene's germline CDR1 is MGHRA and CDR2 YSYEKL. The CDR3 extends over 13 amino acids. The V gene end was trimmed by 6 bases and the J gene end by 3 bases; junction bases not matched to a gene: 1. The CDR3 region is CASRGTGDTEAFF. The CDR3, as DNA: TGCGCCAGCAGGGGGACAGGGGACACTGAAGCTTTCTTT.

CDR3 nucleotide sequence: TGCGCCAGCAGCGTCGGGACACCTGAAGCTTTCTTT. Amino acids: CASSVGTPEAFF. The chain uses TRBV5-1 and TRBJ1-1; tentatively, D is TRBD1 (6 bases). Germline assignment: CDR1 SGHRS and CDR2 YFSETQ. Trimming shortened V by 4 bases and J by 6 bases, and 10 bases separated the two germline ends. The CDR3 runs to 12 residues.